This passage covers 25 T cell receptor beta chains from one sample sequenced in a study of T cell responses to AZD1222 COVID-19 vaccine. Data came from immunoSEQ multiplex PCR; TCRdb stores just in-frame clones and leaves some out. The sample records about 96,000 clones, around 89% being singletons. The sample in question was peripheral blood, obtained on day 0 of AZD1222 vaccination. The receptors were sampled from an adult in good health.

This CDR3 reads CASSLEGNKGYTF. As DNA, the CDR3 is TGTGCCAGCAGCTTAGAGGGAAACAAAGGCTACACCTTC. The chain employs TRBV11-1 and TRBJ1-2, with D hard to call. V shed 1 base and J shed 8 bases, with 11 bases lying between them. This CDR3 region has 13 residues. CDR1 and CDR2 (germline): SGHAT, FQDESV (reference sequence).

The rearrangement links TRBV19 to TRBJ1-4, with 9 nucleotides matching TRBD1. The CDR3 is made up of 16 amino acids. J was trimmed by 3 bases and V by 8 bases; bases with no gene match: 10. Germline V gene lookup returns CDR1 LNHDA and CDR2 SQIVND (reference sequence). The CDR3 loop is CASAGRRQGANEKLFF. The CDR3, as DNA: TGTGCCAGTGCCGGACGGAGACAGGGGGCTAATGAAAAACTGTTTTTT.

The chain has TRBV30 and TRBJ1-3, with D possibly matching TRBD1 (6 bases). This CDR3 comprises 15 residues. The V gene lost 0 bases and the J gene lost 2 bases, with 11 bases spanning the gap. The germline V gene has CDR1 GTSNPN and CDR2 SVGIG (reference sequence). CDR3 in DNA: TGTGCCTGGAGTGTAGGGGGAGGGGCTGGAAACACCATATATTTT. Protein: CAWSVGGGAGNTIYF.

This chain joins TRBV6-4 and TRBJ2-3; weak D call: TRBD1 (6 bases). The V gene lost 4 bases and the J gene lost 8 bases, with 16 bases spanning the gap. CDR1 and CDR2 (germline): MRHNA, SNTAGT. The CDR3 sequence is 14 residues long. As DNA, the CDR3 is TGTGCCAGCAGTGCCCTGCCAGGGGAAGGTACGCAGTATTTT. Translation: CASSALPGEGTQYF.

This clone was seen just once. The rearrangement joins TRBV28 to TRBJ2-3; tentatively, D is TRBD1 (5 bases). Trimming stripped 5 bases from V and 1 base from J, with 10 bases between. The germline CDR1 and CDR2 sequences are MDHEN and SYDVKM. The CDR3 sequence is 14 residues long. The CDR3 nucleotides read TGTGCCAGCAGTCGGATACAGGGCACAGATACGCAGTATTTT. The encoded protein is CASSRIQGTDTQYF.

This chain's CDR3 is CASSSLHFGNSNEKLFF. The DNA of the CDR3 is TGTGCCAGCAGCTCCCTCCATTTCGGGAACTCCAATGAAAAACTGTTTTTT. V and J are TRBV5-6 and TRBJ1-4; the D is unclear. The CDR3 covers 17 residues. Germline CDR1 SGHDT, CDR2 YYEEEE. V gave up 3 bases and J gave up 5 bases, with 20 bases separating them.

The chain recombines TRBV14 with TRBJ1-6; 10 nucleotides match TRBD1. The CDR3 consists of 14 residues. V lost 4 bases, J lost 10 bases, and 4 bases stayed unmatched. CDR1 and CDR2 from the germline V gene are SGHDN and FVKESK. The CDR3 spells CASSRDRGYSPLHF. As DNA, the CDR3 is TGTGCCAGCAGCCGGGACAGGGGTTACTCACCCCTCCACTTT.

The rearrangement uses TRBV10-3 and TRBJ1-2; D might be TRBD1 (6 bases). Germline lookup yields CDR1 ENHRY and CDR2 SYGVKD. Trimming left V 0 bases short and J 0 bases short, with 14 bases between. This CDR3 has 17 residues. The CDR3 region is CAISESSQGRANYGYTF. Written as DNA, the CDR3 is TGTGCCATCAGTGAGTCGAGTCAGGGGAGAGCTAACTATGGCTACACCTTC.

The genes are TRBV2 and TRBJ2-5; unclear D gene. The CDR3 totals 11 residues. Trimming took off 2 bases at V and 4 bases at J, with 2 bases between the two ends. Looked up from germline, CDR1 is SNHLY and CDR2 is FYNNEI. The CDR3, as DNA: TGTGCCAGCAGTGAAAGAGAGACCCAGTACTTC. Translated: CASSERETQYF.

This chain links TRBV7-9 with TRBJ1-3, with a tentative D call TRBD1 (5 bases). The CDR3 totals 15 residues. V gave up 3 bases and J gave up 3 bases, with 12 bases separating them. Germline lookup yields CDR1 SEHNR and CDR2 FQNEAQ (reference sequence). CDR3: CASSFNQGFGNTIYF. The DNA for the CDR3 is TGTGCCAGCAGCTTTAATCAGGGCTTTGGAAACACCATATATTTT.

The V call is TRBV2, the J call TRBJ1-2; D ambiguous. Trimming took 2 bases from V and 4 from J, leaving 8 bases between them. Germline-derived CDR1 and CDR2 are SNHLY and FYNNEI. The length of the CDR3 is 13 residues. CDR3 nucleotides: TGTGCCAGCAGTGAAAGGGCGCGCTATGGCTACACCTTC. It yields the protein CASSERARYGYTF.

This clone was observed once. The J gene is TRBJ1-1, the V gene TRBV6-2 or TRBV6-3; no reliable D call. CDR1 is MNHEY, CDR2 SVGEGT, per germline. Trimming removed 4 bases at V and 4 bases at J, with 19 bases between. This CDR3 comprises 16 residues. The CDR3 is CASSSPREGLSTEAFF. The CDR3 region has the DNA TGTGCCAGCAGTTCCCCTCGGGAAGGGTTGAGCACTGAAGCTTTCTTT.

The table lists this clone with a count of one. This chain links TRBV10-1 with TRBJ1-3; 10 bases are shared with TRBD1. V lost 6 bases, J lost 2 bases, and 7 bases stayed unmatched. Germline V CDR1 and CDR2: WNHNN, SYGVQD (reference sequence). The CDR3 loop spans 16 amino acids. In DNA, the CDR3 is TGCGCCAGCAGAAAAGGGACAGGGGATACTGGAAACACCATATATTTT. It is translated as CASRKGTGDTGNTIYF.

About this clone itself: At one of its ends the junction is not consistent with the germline gene, which may arise from a read error. The chain combines TRBV6-2 or TRBV6-3 with TRBJ1-1; weak D call: TRBD1 (6 bases). CDR1 is MNHEY, CDR2 SVGEGT, per germline. The CDR3 totals 14 residues. The CDR3 sequence: CASSYWGQNTEAFF. The CDR3 DNA follows: TGTGCCAGCAGCTACTGGGGACAGAACACTGAAGCTTTCTTT.

This chain uses TRBV2 with TRBJ2-5; D may be TRBD1 (6 bases). Germline CDR1 is SNHLY and CDR2 is FYNNEI. The germline V and J ends were trimmed by 2 bases and 0 bases, with 25 bases remaining between them. This CDR3 is 20 amino acids long. As DNA, the CDR3 is TGTGCCAGCAGTGAAAACCTCCTAGGGGGTCGACGTAGGGACCAAGAGACCCAGTACTTC. The encoded protein is CASSENLLGGRRRDQETQYF.

The gene calls are TRBV11-2 and TRBJ2-7; 9 bases agree with TRBD1. The length of the CDR3 is 15 residues. Germline-derived CDR1 and CDR2 are SGHAT and FQNNGV. Trimming took 3 bases from V and 5 from J; bases not matched to a gene: 8. CDR3 nucleotide sequence: TGTGCCAGCAGCTTCTCGAACAGGGGGCTCGACGAGCAGTACTTC. This translates into CASSFSNRGLDEQYF.

This clone was counted once. The chain combines TRBV5-1 with TRBJ1-6; the D is unclear. The CDR3 runs 14 residues. Trimming removed 0 bases at V and 8 bases at J, with 9 bases between. The germline CDR1 and CDR2 sequences are SGHRS and YFSETQ. CDR3 protein: CASSLGQPYSPLHF. DNA for the CDR3: TGCGCCAGCAGCTTGGGGCAGCCGTATTCACCCCTCCACTTT.

This clone was seen a single time. V gene TRBV5-4 combines with J gene TRBJ2-1; 8 bases align to TRBD1. The CDR3 consists of 15 residues. CDR1 is SGHNT and CDR2 is YYREEE in the germline V gene (reference sequence). J was trimmed by 1 base and V by 3 bases; bases with no gene match: 3. CDR3 bases: TGTGCCAGCAGCTCTAACAGGGGGTCCTACAATGAGCAGTTCTTC. It translates to CASSSNRGSYNEQFF.

This clone has a single count. The gene calls are TRBV7-2 and TRBJ2-5; D is ambiguous. CDR1 is SGHTA and CDR2 is FQGNSA in the germline V gene. V lost 5 bases and J lost 2, with 15 bases in between. This CDR3 is built from 15 residues. CDR3: CASSRSAALQETQYF. The CDR3 region has the DNA TGTGCCAGCAGCCGGAGTGCAGCCCTTCAAGAGACCCAGTACTTC.

V and J are TRBV5-5 and TRBJ1-1; TRBD1 is a possible D gene (6 bases). Germline lookup yields CDR1 SGHKS and CDR2 YYEKEE (reference sequence). V lost 1 base to trimming and J lost 4 bases, with 14 bases between them. This CDR3 has 15 residues. In DNA, the CDR3 is TGTGCCAGCAGCTTGACAGGGACGCTTAGCACTGAAGCTTTCTTT. Protein product: CASSLTGTLSTEAFF.

This clone was recorded once. The chain joins TRBV12-3 or TRBV12-4 to TRBJ1-5, with 7 bases fitting TRBD1. J lost 12 bases, V lost 6 bases, and 11 bases had no gene match. The CDR3 runs 13 residues. For the CDR3, the DNA is TGTGCCAGCAGACAAGGGACAGTTGGCAACCAGCATTTT. It yields the protein CASRQGTVGNQHF.

The chain has TRBV7-3 and TRBJ1-1, with D tentatively TRBD1 (5 bases). The CDR3 is made up of 13 amino acids. Germline V CDR1 and CDR2: SGHTA, FQGTGA. Between the trimmed V and J ends, which lost 2 bases and 5 bases, there was a span of 9 bases. The CDR3 loop reads CASSLRRGTEAFF. DNA of the CDR3: TGTGCCAGCAGCTTACGACGGGGGACTGAAGCTTTCTTT.

The V call is TRBV6-2 or TRBV6-3, the J call TRBJ1-1; TRBD1 is a possible D gene (5 bases). Germline-derived CDR1 and CDR2 are MNHEY and SVGEGT. V gave up 6 bases and J gave up 1 base, with 9 bases separating them. The length of the CDR3 is 13 residues. CDR3 protein: CASSRVGNTEAFF. In DNA form, the CDR3 reads TGTGCCAGCAGCAGGGTCGGGAACACTGAAGCTTTCTTT.

The CDR3 nucleotides read TGTGCCAGCAGTGAACGTAGGGCCTACAATGAGCAGTTCTTC. Protein product: CASSERRAYNEQFF. The gene calls are TRBV2 and TRBJ2-1; no clear D. Trimming shortened V by 2 bases and J by 2 bases, and 7 bases separated the two germline ends. Germline V gene sequence: CDR1 SNHLY, CDR2 FYNNEI. The CDR3 covers 14 residues.

The chain employs TRBV5-1 and TRBJ1-2; TRBD1 agrees at 8 bases. CDR1 is SGHRS, CDR2 YFSETQ, per germline. This CDR3 comprises 15 residues. V trimming: 1 base; J trimming: 4 bases; junction bases outside the gene matches: 6. DNA for the CDR3: TGCGCCAGCAGCTTGAGGGGACAGGACCTCTATGGCTACACCTTC. Its translation: CASSLRGQDLYGYTF.